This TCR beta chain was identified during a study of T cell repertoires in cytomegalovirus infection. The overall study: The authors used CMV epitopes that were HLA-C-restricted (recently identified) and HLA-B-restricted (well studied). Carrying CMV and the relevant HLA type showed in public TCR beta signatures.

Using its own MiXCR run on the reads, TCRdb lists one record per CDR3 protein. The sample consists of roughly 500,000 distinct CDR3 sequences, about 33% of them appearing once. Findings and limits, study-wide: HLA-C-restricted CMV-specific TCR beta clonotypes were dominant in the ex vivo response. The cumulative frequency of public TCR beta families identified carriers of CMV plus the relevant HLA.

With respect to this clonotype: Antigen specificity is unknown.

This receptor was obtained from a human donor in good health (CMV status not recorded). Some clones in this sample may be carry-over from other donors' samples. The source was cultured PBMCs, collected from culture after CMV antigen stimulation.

CDR3 sequence (DNA): TGTGCCAGCAGCCCAAGGAGAGGGCAGGATAACTACAATGAGCAGTTCTTC. Its translation: CASSPRRGQDNYNEQFF. The chain employs TRBV7-2 and TRBJ2-1; tentative D call: TRBD2 (5 bases). The CDR3 covers 17 residues. Germline V gene sequence: CDR1 SGHTA, CDR2 FQGNSA. V shed 5 bases and J shed 3 bases, with 20 bases lying between them.